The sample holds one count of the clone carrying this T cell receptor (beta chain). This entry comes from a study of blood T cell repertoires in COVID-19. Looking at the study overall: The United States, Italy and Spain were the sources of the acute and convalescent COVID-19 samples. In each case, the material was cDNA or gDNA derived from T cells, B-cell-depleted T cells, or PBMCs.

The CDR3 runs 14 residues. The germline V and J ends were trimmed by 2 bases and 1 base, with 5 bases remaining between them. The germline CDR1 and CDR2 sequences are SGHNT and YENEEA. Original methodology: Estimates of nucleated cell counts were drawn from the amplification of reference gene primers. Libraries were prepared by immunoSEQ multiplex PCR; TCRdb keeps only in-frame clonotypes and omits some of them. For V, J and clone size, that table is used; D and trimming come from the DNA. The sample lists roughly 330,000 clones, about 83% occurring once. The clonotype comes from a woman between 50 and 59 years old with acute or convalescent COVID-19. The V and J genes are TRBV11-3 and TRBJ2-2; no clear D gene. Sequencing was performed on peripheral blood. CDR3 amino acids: CASSLTGNTGELFF. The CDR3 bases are TGTGCCAGCAGCTTAACCGGGAACACCGGGGAGCTGTTTTTT.